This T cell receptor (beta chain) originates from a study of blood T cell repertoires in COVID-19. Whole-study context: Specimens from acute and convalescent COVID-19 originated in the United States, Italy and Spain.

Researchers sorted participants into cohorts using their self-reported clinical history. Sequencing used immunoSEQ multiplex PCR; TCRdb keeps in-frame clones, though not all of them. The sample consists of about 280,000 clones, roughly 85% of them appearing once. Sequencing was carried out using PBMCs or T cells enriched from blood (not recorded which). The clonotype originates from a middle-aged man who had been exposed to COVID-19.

The chain's CDR3 is CASKLAGGRTDTQYF. The CDR3 nucleotides are TGTGCCAGCAAATTAGCGGGAGGAAGAACAGATACGCAGTATTTT. The rearrangement joins TRBV2 to TRBJ2-3; 10 bases are shared with TRBD2. Per germline, CDR1 SNHLY and CDR2 FYNNEI. This CDR3 is 15 amino acids long. Trimming removed 7 bases from V and 3 bases from J; junction bases left unmatched: 7.